The rows below give T cell receptor beta chains drawn from one sample of a study of response to subunit inactivated influenza vaccine. TCRdb reprocessed the RT-PCR reads via MiXCR and lists one record per CDR3 protein. The sample records about 780,000 distinct CDR3 sequences, around 20% being singletons. Specimen: PBMCs from blood, collected about 5 days after vaccination. The receptors shown here come from a man aged 45-60 years who received an inactivated influenza vaccine. CDR3s include the opening cysteine and the closing phenylalanine or tryptophan. A D gene is named only where the DNA matches it firmly. Only some rows state a clone size, as once, few, many or a class for expanded clones.

TRBJ2-5 | few | TRBV20-1 | TRBD2 | 15 | CSAKQPGRGGETQYF | TGCAGTGCTAAGCAACCGGGCCGGGGGGGAGAGACCCAGTACTTC
TRBJ2-3 | few | TRBV5-1 | TRBD2 | 15 | CASSGTSGAADTQYF | TGCGCCAGCAGCGGGACTAGCGGGGCAGCAGATACGCAGTATTTT
TRBJ2-5 | - | TRBV20-1 | TRBD1 | 16 | CSARIFKGTGQETQYF | TGCAGTGCTAGAATATTTAAGGGGACAGGACAAGAGACCCAGTACTTC
TRBJ2-3 | - | TRBV5-1 | TRBD2 | 17 | CASSLDPTSGRADTQYF | TGCGCCAGCAGCTTGGACCCTACTAGCGGGAGGGCAGATACGCAGTATTTT
TRBJ2-7 | few | TRBV20-1 | - | 12 | CSSPGEEYEQYF | TGCAGTTCTCCAGGGGAGGAGTACGAGCAGTACTTC
TRBJ1-6 | - | TRBV27 | - | 15 | CASRPEGLLSSPLHF | TGTGCCAGCAGACCCGAGGGACTGCTTAGTTCACCCCTCCACTTT
TRBJ2-5 | few | TRBV9 | TRBD1 | 16 | CASSVDPGTVSETQYF | TGTGCCAGCAGCGTTGACCCCGGGACAGTGTCGGAGACCCAGTACTTC
TRBJ1-1 | - | TRBV12-3/TRBV12-4 | TRBD1 | 14 | CASSAGQFNTEAFF | TGTGCCAGCAGTGCGGGACAGTTTAACACTGAAGCTTTCTTT
TRBJ1-5 | few | TRBV7-9 | - | 14 | CASSLMGGNQPQHF | TGTGCCAGCAGCTTAATGGGGGGGAATCAGCCCCAGCATTTT
TRBJ1-1 | - | TRBV5-1 | - | 13 | CASTLGGTTEAFF | TGCGCCAGCACGCTCGGGGGGACGACTGAAGCTTTCTTT
TRBJ2-1 | - | TRBV6-2/TRBV6-3 | - | 15 | CASSYSGSWVPEQFF | TGTGCCAGCAGTTACTCAGGTAGTTGGGTCCCTGAGCAGTTCTTC
TRBJ2-1 | few | TRBV14 | - | 15 | CASSQPGGSYNEQFF | TGTGCCAGCAGCCAACCCGGGGGCTCCTACAATGAGCAGTTCTTC
TRBJ2-5 | - | TRBV29-1 | TRBD1 | 12 | CSVQGQGETQYF | TGCAGCGTCCAGGGACAGGGAGAGACCCAGTACTTC
TRBJ2-1 | - | TRBV10-3 | - | 17 | CAISESRHPSSYNEQFF | TGTGCCATCAGTGAGTCGAGACATCCAAGCTCCTACAATGAGCAGTTCTTC
TRBJ2-5 | - | TRBV29-1 | - | 12 | CSVEGAPGTQYF | TGCAGCGTTGAGGGGGCCCCCGGGACCCAGTACTTC
TRBJ2-1 | - | TRBV7-2 | - | 16 | CASSRVPGPTGDEQFF | TGTGCCAGCAGCCGTGTTCCGGGACCAACCGGGGATGAGCAGTTCTTC
TRBJ1-2 | few | TRBV11-2 | TRBD1 | 13 | CASRKGAQGGYTF | TGTGCCAGCAGGAAGGGGGCCCAGGGAGGCTACACCTTC
TRBJ2-5 | - | TRBV28 | TRBD1 | 15 | CASRRQGTLEKTQYF | TGTGCCAGCAGACGACAGGGAACACTTGAGAAGACCCAGTACTTC
TRBJ1-5 | few | TRBV20-1 | - | 15 | CSARLRPGGNQPQHF | TGCAGTGCTAGACTACGACCGGGGGGCAATCAGCCCCAGCATTTT
TRBJ1-6 | few | TRBV7-2 | TRBD1 | 16 | CASSLAWGQYNSPLHF | TGTGCCAGCAGCTTAGCGTGGGGACAGTATAATTCACCCCTCCACTTT
TRBJ2-1 | - | TRBV20-1 | TRBD2 | 14 | CSAFVSGLRNEQFF | TGCAGTGCTTTTGTTAGCGGGTTGAGGAATGAGCAGTTCTTC
TRBJ1-2 | few | TRBV12-3/TRBV12-4 | - | 12 | CASKGRGYGYTF | TGTGCCAGCAAGGGGAGGGGCTATGGCTACACCTTC
TRBJ2-5 | - | TRBV4-1 | TRBD2 | 15 | CASSQVRTSGETQYF | TGCGCCAGCAGCCAAGTTAGGACTAGCGGCGAGACCCAGTACTTC
TRBJ2-2 | many | TRBV20-1 | - | 15 | CSARSGTTNTGELFF | TGCAGTGCTAGGTCCGGGACAACGAACACCGGGGAGCTGTTTTTT
TRBJ1-2 | - | TRBV7-8 | TRBD1 | 16 | CASSGHRDSHLYGYTF | TGTGCCAGCAGCGGCCACCGGGACAGCCACCTCTATGGCTACACCTTC
TRBJ2-5 | few | TRBV20-1 | TRBD1 | 14 | CSLPGQGGLETQYF | TGCAGTCTTCCGGGACAGGGAGGGTTGGAGACCCAGTACTTC
TRBJ2-3 | once | TRBV5-1 | - | 15 | CASSIHGQITDTQYF | TGCGCCAGCAGCATACACGGACAGATCACAGATACGCAGTATTTT
TRBJ2-1 | many | TRBV7-2 | TRBD1 | 16 | CASSLVGQGGDNEQFF | TGTGCCAGCAGCTTAGTGGGACAGGGGGGGGACAATGAGCAGTTCTTC
TRBJ2-1 | few | TRBV6-2/TRBV6-3 | - | 14 | CASSTRILRDEQFF | TGTGCCAGCAGTACCCGGATCCTGCGGGATGAGCAGTTCTTC
TRBJ2-7 | many | TRBV12-3/TRBV12-4 | - | 14 | CASSLDITSYEQYF | TGTGCCAGCAGTTTGGACATAACCTCCTACGAGCAGTACTTC
TRBJ1-5 | many | TRBV6-1 | - | 13 | CASRSGSSQPQHF | TGTGCCAGCAGATCAGGGAGTAGTCAGCCCCAGCATTTT
TRBJ2-7 | few | TRBV7-9 | - | 12 | CAGSYGAYEQYF | TGTGCCGGATCCTACGGGGCCTACGAGCAGTACTTC
TRBJ2-3 | many | TRBV10-3 | TRBD1 | 11 | CATTGGDTQYF | TGTGCCACCACAGGGGGAGATACGCAGTATTTT
TRBJ2-2 | few | TRBV10-3 | TRBD1 | 17 | CAISGGTGGFNTGELFF | TGTGCCATCAGCGGAGGGACAGGGGGCTTTAACACCGGGGAGCTGTTTTTT
TRBJ2-1 | - | TRBV12-3/TRBV12-4 | TRBD2 | 13 | CASSQGLVHEQFF | TGTGCCAGCAGTCAAGGACTAGTTCATGAGCAGTTCTTC
TRBJ2-7 | few | TRBV20-1 | - | 11 | CSARPQRKQYF | TGCAGTGCTAGACCCCAGAGGAAGCAGTACTTC
TRBJ2-7 | - | TRBV20-1 | TRBD1 | 14 | CSATVLDRLYEQYF | TGCAGTGCTACAGTTTTGGACAGGCTCTACGAGCAGTACTTC
TRBJ2-2 | - | TRBV4-3 | - | 15 | CASSQVGQNTGELFF | TGCGCCAGCAGCCAAGTAGGACAAAACACCGGGGAGCTGTTTTTT
TRBJ2-7 | - | TRBV7-2 | - | 15 | CASSLLPPGAGEQYF | TGTGCCAGCAGCTTATTACCCCCAGGAGCGGGTGAGCAGTACTTC
TRBJ2-1 | - | TRBV4-3 | - | 15 | CASSLTRQEYNEQFF | TGCGCCAGCAGCCTGACGCGACAGGAGTACAATGAGCAGTTCTTC
TRBJ1-5 | few | TRBV7-2 | TRBD1 | 14 | CASSSDRVGQPQHF | TGTGCCAGCAGCTCAGACAGGGTTGGTCAGCCCCAGCATTTT
TRBJ2-7 | few | TRBV6-1 | - | 16 | CASKSMRGQGAHEQYF | TGTGCCAGCAAATCAATGAGAGGGCAGGGTGCCCACGAGCAGTACTTC
TRBJ2-2 | many | TRBV7-9 | - | 14 | CASSLPTNTGELFF | TGTGCCAGCAGCTTACCGACGAACACCGGGGAGCTGTTTTTT
TRBJ1-5 | many | TRBV20-1 | - | 12 | CSSDPLGQPQHF | TGCAGTTCGGACCCCTTAGGGCAGCCCCAGCATTTT
TRBJ2-1 | few | TRBV12-3/TRBV12-4 | - | 15 | CASSGAGTWRDEQFF | TGTGCCAGCAGTGGAGCCGGGACCTGGCGGGATGAGCAGTTCTTC
TRBJ2-1 | - | TRBV25-1 | TRBD2 | 17 | CASSEAGLAGVINEQFF | TGTGCCAGCAGTGAGGCCGGGCTAGCGGGAGTTATCAATGAGCAGTTCTTC